This T cell receptor beta chain was obtained from a study of T cells in Graves' hyperthyroidism and ophthalmopathy. About the research overall: Peripheral blood was taken when the disease was first diagnosed, before any treatment began.

The sample holds many counts of this clonotype. What it binds is unknown. The study excluded patients with uncontrolled infection, other autoimmune disease, pregnancy or lactation. Clinical symptoms, serum thyroxine and TRAb, thyroid ultrasound and orbital computed tomography were used for the diagnoses. The germline V gene encodes CDR1 LGHDT and CDR2 YNNKEL (reference sequence). The CDR3 has 15 amino acids. Trimming removed 2 bases at V and 3 bases at J, with 13 bases between. Regions amplified from RNA transcripts were the TCR beta CDR3 regions. Researchers ran a first-round RT-PCR on the TCR CDR3 using the HTBI primer set. TCRdb used MiXCR to reprocess the multiplex PCR reads, holding one entry per CDR3 protein. This table has some 350,000 distinct CDR3 sequences, 15% to 18% appearing once. Study-level findings and limits: Blood also held most thyroid clonotypes expanded beyond 0.001.

This TCR was sampled from a woman younger than 35 with Graves' hyperthyroidism that later progressed to Graves' ophthalmopathy. The J gene is TRBJ1-1, the V gene TRBV3-1; a possible D gene is TRBD1 (6 bases). The sample was blood. DNA of the CDR3: TGTGCCAGCAGCCAAACGGACAGTTGGGACACTGAAGCTTTCTTT. Translated: CASSQTDSWDTEAFF.